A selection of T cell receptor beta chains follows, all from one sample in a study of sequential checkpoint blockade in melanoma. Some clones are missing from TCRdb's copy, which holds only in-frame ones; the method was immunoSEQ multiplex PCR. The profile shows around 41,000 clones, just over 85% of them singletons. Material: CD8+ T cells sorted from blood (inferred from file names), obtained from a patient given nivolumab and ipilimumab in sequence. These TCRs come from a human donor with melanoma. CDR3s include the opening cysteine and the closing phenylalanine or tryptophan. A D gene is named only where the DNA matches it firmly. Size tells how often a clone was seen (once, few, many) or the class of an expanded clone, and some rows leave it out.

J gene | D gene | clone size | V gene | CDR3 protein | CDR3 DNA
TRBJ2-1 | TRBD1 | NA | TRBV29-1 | CSLGTAYNEQFF | TGCAGCCTCGGGACAGCTTACAATGAGCAGTTCTTC
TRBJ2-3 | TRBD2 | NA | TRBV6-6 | CASSPRLAVSTDTQYF | TGTGCCAGCAGCCCTCGACTAGCGGTTAGCACAGATACGCAGTATTTT
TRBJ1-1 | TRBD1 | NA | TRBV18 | CASSPEGARTEAFF | TGTGCCAGCTCACCTGAGGGGGCGCGAACTGAAGCTTTCTTT
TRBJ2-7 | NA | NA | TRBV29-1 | CSVGSAGREQYF | TGCAGCGTCGGTAGCGCTGGAAGGGAACAGTACTTC
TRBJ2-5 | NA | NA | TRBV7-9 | CASSLGGVPQETQYF | TGTGCCAGCAGCTTAGGCGGGGTTCCCCAAGAGACCCAGTACTTC
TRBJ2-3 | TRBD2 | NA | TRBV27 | CASSSPHLSGRRATQYF | TGTGCCAGCAGTTCCCCCCATTTGAGCGGGAGAAGGGCTACGCAGTATTTT
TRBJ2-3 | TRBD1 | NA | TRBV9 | CASSPSGTGTDTQYF | TGTGCCAGCAGCCCGTCCGGGACAGGCACAGATACGCAGTATTTT
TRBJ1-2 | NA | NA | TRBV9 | CASSLGPYYGYTF | TGTGCCAGCAGCCTTGGGCCCTACTATGGCTACACCTTC
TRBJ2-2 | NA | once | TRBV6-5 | CASSLAGLGTGELFF | TGTGCCAGCAGTCTTGCAGGGTTAGGGACCGGGGAGCTGTTTTTT
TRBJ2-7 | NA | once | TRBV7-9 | CASNPGGSSAGEQYF | TGTGCCAGCAATCCCGGGGGATCATCAGCGGGCGAGCAGTACTTC
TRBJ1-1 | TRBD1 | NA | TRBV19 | CASPIRTGDTEAFF | TGTGCCAGCCCCATCCGGACAGGGGACACTGAAGCTTTCTTT
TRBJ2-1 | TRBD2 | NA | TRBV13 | CASSTPVGGSPHEQFF | TGTGCCAGCAGCACCCCCGTGGGCGGGAGCCCTCATGAGCAGTTCTTC
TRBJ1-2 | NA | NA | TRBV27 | CASSLSGGRWGYTF | TGTGCCAGCAGTTTATCCGGGGGGAGATGGGGCTACACCTTC
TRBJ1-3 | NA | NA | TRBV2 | CASIKQGGSGNTIYF | TGTGCCAGCATAAAGCAGGGTGGTTCTGGAAACACCATATATTTT
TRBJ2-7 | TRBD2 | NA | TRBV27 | CASSLLGLASYEQYF | TGTGCCAGCAGTTTGCTCGGACTAGCGTCCTACGAGCAGTACTTC
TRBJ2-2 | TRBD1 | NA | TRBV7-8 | CASSSWTGDTGELFF | TGTGCCAGCAGCTCCTGGACAGGGGACACCGGGGAGCTGTTTTTT
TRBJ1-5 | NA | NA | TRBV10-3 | CAISESGGGSNQPQHF | TGTGCCATCAGTGAGTCTGGCGGGGGTAGCAATCAGCCCCAGCATTTT
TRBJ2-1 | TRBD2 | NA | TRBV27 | CASSLIVGLAGSNEQFF | TGTGCCAGCAGTTTAATAGTGGGGCTAGCGGGGTCAAATGAGCAGTTCTTC
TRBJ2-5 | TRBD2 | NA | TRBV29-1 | CSVERREGSETQYF | TGCAGCGTTGAACGGCGGGAGGGATCAGAGACCCAGTACTTC
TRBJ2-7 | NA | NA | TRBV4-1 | CASSPTLVYEQYF | TGCGCCAGCAGCCCTACTCTGGTATACGAGCAGTACTTC
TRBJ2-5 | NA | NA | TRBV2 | CASRTRMQETQYF | TGTGCCAGCAGGACCAGGATGCAAGAGACCCAGTACTTC
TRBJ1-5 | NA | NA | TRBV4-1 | CASSQDLGGNQPQHF | TGCGCCAGCAGCCAAGATCTGGGAGGCAATCAGCCCCAGCATTTT
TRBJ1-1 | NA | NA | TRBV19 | CASTRGTEAFF | TGTGCCAGTACTCGGGGCACTGAAGCTTTCTTT
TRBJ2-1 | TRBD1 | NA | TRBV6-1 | CASSGWGQGSGEQFF | TGTGCCAGCAGTGGATGGGGACAGGGCAGCGGGGAGCAGTTCTTC
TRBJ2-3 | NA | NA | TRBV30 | CAWSEPNHAERTDTQYF | TGTGCCTGGAGTGAACCTAACCATGCGGAGCGCACAGATACGCAGTATTTT
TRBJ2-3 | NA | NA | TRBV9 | CASSVSGGGTDTQYF | TGTGCCAGCAGCGTAAGTGGAGGTGGCACAGATACGCAGTATTTT
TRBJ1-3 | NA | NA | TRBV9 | CASSEPGGRNTIYF | TGTGCCAGCAGCGAACCCGGCGGCCGAAACACCATATATTTT